The rows below give T cell receptor beta chains drawn from one sample of a study of blood T cells in healthy people across ages. Each CDR3 protein gets one entry after TCRdb re-called the 5' RACE reads with MiXCR. This table holds about 1.1 million distinct CDR3 sequences, less than 45% found once. The sequenced material came from blood. The origin of the receptors is a man aged 18 to 29 in good health. Both conserved end residues are part of each CDR3. The D gene is left open where the match is weak. The size field is filled for only some rows; it gives once, few, many or a size class.

d_gene,abundance,j_gene,v_gene,CDR3aa,CDR3nt
TRBD1,few,TRBJ2-6,TRBV29-1,CSVVGRDRVSGANVLTF,TGCAGCGTGGTCGGACGGGACAGGGTCTCTGGGGCCAACGTCCTGACTTTC
.,.,TRBJ1-2,TRBV5-1,CASSPKDGGVGGYTF,TGCGCCAGCAGCCCAAAAGACGGGGGGGTGGGCGGCTACACCTTC
TRBD1,.,TRBJ2-7,TRBV5-1,CASSLPTGQYEQYF,TGCGCCAGCAGCTTGCCGACAGGGCAATACGAGCAGTACTTC
.,few,TRBJ2-1,TRBV20-1,CSARVQRSSYNEQFF,TGCAGTGCTAGAGTACAGCGGAGCTCCTACAATGAGCAGTTCTTC
.,few,TRBJ2-3,TRBV4-3,CASSRKYVRDASTDTQYF,TGCGCCAGCAGCCGAAAATATGTCCGGGACGCGTCCACAGATACGCAGTATTTT
TRBD1,.,TRBJ1-2,TRBV4-2,CASSQDHRGNGYTF,TGTGCCAGCAGCCAAGATCACAGGGGTAATGGCTACACCTTC
.,.,TRBJ1-6,TRBV6-6,CASSPRGRVSLRSPLHF,TGTGCCAGCAGTCCCCGTGGCAGGGTCTCTCTTAGGTCACCCCTCCACTTT
TRBD1,few,TRBJ2-7,TRBV7-9,CASSSKPGQLYEQYF,TGTGCCAGCAGCTCCAAACCGGGACAGCTCTACGAGCAGTACTTC
TRBD1,.,TRBJ2-7,TRBV11-1,CASSSPGQGYNEQYF,TGTGCCAGCAGCTCCCCGGGACAGGGATACAATGAGCAGTACTTC
.,few,TRBJ1-2,TRBV24-1,CATSDLGTTVEGYTF,TGTGCCACCAGTGATTTGGGGACTACCGTAGAGGGCTACACCTTC
.,many,TRBJ1-2,TRBV4-1,CASSQVTVNYGYTF,TGCGCCAGCAGCCAAGTAACAGTTAACTATGGCTACACCTTC
.,few,TRBJ2-7,TRBV9,CASSVGEGPYEQYF,TGTGCCAGCAGCGTAGGAGAGGGCCCCTACGAGCAGTACTTC
.,once,TRBJ2-5,TRBV2,CASDSGVATQYF,TGTGCCAGCGACAGCGGAGTGGCGACCCAGTACTTC
.,.,TRBJ2-7,TRBV6-1,CASSDGSGEQYF,TGTGCCAGCAGTGATGGCTCCGGCGAGCAGTACTTC
TRBD2,.,TRBJ2-1,TRBV6-5,CASSYSPGLETPNEQFF,TGTGCCAGCAGTTACTCCCCGGGACTAGAAACCCCCAATGAGCAGTTCTTC
.,once,TRBJ2-1,TRBV9,CASSAPGHGEYEQFF,TGTGCCAGCAGCGCCCCGGGACATGGGGAATATGAGCAGTTCTTC
.,few,TRBJ2-7,TRBV20-1,CSAFDTSYEQYF,TGCAGTGCCTTTGACACCTCCTACGAGCAGTACTTC
.,.,TRBJ2-5,TRBV20-1,CSAKFGGSETQYF,TGCAGTGCTAAGTTCGGGGGCTCAGAGACCCAGTACTTC
TRBD2,.,TRBJ2-3,TRBV4-2,CASSHESSGGAQDTQYF,TGTGCCAGCAGCCATGAGTCTAGCGGGGGGGCCCAAGATACGCAGTATTTT
.,.,TRBJ2-7,TRBV4-3,CASSQQLGWDEQYF,TGCGCCAGCAGCCAACAACTAGGATGGGATGAGCAGTACTTC
.,few,TRBJ2-5,TRBV10-3,CAISPYLVGDEETQYF,TGTGCCATCAGTCCCTACCTAGTAGGGGACGAAGAGACCCAGTACTTC
.,.,TRBJ2-3,TRBV29-1,CSVALRRPGRDTQYF,TGCAGCGTTGCCCTCAGGCGCCCGGGGCGCGATACGCAGTATTTT
TRBD1,.,TRBJ1-2,TRBV3-1,CASSPWTGEYGYTF,TGTGCCAGCAGCCCGTGGACAGGGGAGTATGGCTACACCTTC
TRBD2,.,TRBJ2-1,TRBV6-2/TRBV6-3,CANSYSKLAGDYNEQFF,TGTGCCAACAGTTACTCGAAACTAGCGGGGGACTACAATGAGCAGTTCTTC
.,.,TRBJ1-1,TRBV9,CASSAHLRTDNTEAFF,TGTGCCAGCAGCGCCCACCTCCGGACAGATAACACTGAAGCTTTCTTT
.,.,TRBJ1-6,TRBV27,CASTREWGSSYNSPLHF,TGTGCCAGCACGAGGGAATGGGGAAGCTCCTATAATTCACCCCTCCACTTT
.,.,TRBJ1-1,TRBV14,CASSQRTRAAFF,TGTGCCAGCAGCCAGCGAACAAGAGCGGCTTTCTTT
TRBD1,few,TRBJ1-4,TRBV12-3/TRBV12-4,CASSLEGAKEKLFF,TGTGCCAGCAGTTTGGAGGGGGCGAAGGAAAAACTGTTTTTT
.,.,TRBJ1-1,TRBV6-6,CASSPRGGEGTEAFF,TGTGCCAGCAGTCCCCGGGGAGGGGAAGGAACTGAAGCTTTCTTT
TRBD1,.,TRBJ2-1,TRBV7-7,CASSLEPGQGFYEQFF,TGTGCCAGCAGCTTAGAGCCGGGACAGGGTTTCTATGAGCAGTTCTTC
TRBD1,few,TRBJ1-2,TRBV7-9,CASSLGGTGETYGYTF,TGTGCCAGCAGCTTAGGGGGGACAGGGGAGACTTATGGCTACACCTTC
.,few,TRBJ1-5,TRBV12-3/TRBV12-4,CASSLAAGWDYSNQPQHF,TGTGCCAGCAGTTTAGCTGCTGGCTGGGATTATAGCAATCAGCCCCAGCATTTT
TRBD1,.,TRBJ2-7,TRBV12-3/TRBV12-4,CASRTPGQTYEQYF,TGTGCCAGCAGAACACCGGGACAGACTTACGAGCAGTACTTC
.,few,TRBJ1-1,TRBV21-1,CASSSRQGWWYTEAFF,TGTGCCAGCAGCAGTCGACAGGGTTGGTGGTACACTGAAGCTTTCTTT
.,.,TRBJ1-3,TRBV6-5,CASSGRGNTIYF,TGTGCCAGCAGTGGACGGGGAAACACCATATATTTT
.,.,TRBJ1-1,TRBV7-9,CASSPSYGDTEAFF,TGTGCCAGCAGCCCCTCTTACGGAGACACTGAAGCTTTCTTT
TRBD1,many,TRBJ2-1,TRBV29-1,CSVGRDRVFDEQFF,TGCAGCGTTGGACGGGACAGGGTGTTCGATGAGCAGTTCTTC
TRBD2,few,TRBJ2-3,TRBV29-1,CSVLYGSGGPTDTQYF,TGCAGCGTCCTATATGGTAGCGGGGGGCCCACAGATACGCAGTATTTT
TRBD1,.,TRBJ1-5,TRBV28,CASSPQGANQPQHF,TGTGCCAGCAGTCCTCAGGGGGCCAATCAGCCCCAGCATTTT
TRBD1,few,TRBJ2-5,TRBV20-1,CSARSGGRETQYF,TGCAGTGCTAGATCAGGGGGCCGAGAGACCCAGTACTTC
.,few,TRBJ2-1,TRBV18,CASSPPITEQFF,TGTGCCAGCTCACCACCGATCACTGAGCAGTTCTTC
TRBD1,.,TRBJ2-1,TRBV24-1,CATSDFKSGTGGLNEQFF,TGTGCCACCAGTGATTTTAAGTCCGGGACAGGGGGTCTCAATGAGCAGTTCTTC
.,.,TRBJ2-7,TRBV5-5,CASSLVLAYEQYF,TGTGCCAGCAGCTTGGTTCTCGCCTACGAGCAGTACTTC
.,once,TRBJ2-3,TRBV11-2,CASSPYGATDTQYF,TGTGCCAGCAGCCCCTACGGGGCTACAGATACGCAGTATTTT
TRBD1,.,TRBJ1-5,TRBV28,CASSLVRGDRGNQPQHF,TGTGCCAGCAGTTTAGTTCGGGGGGACAGGGGGAATCAGCCCCAGCATTTT
TRBD1,.,TRBJ1-2,TRBV7-2,CASSPRASGTGTYGYTF,TGTGCCAGCAGCCCCAGAGCCTCGGGGACAGGAACCTATGGCTACACCTTC
.,few,TRBJ2-7,TRBV27,CASSLRSPTAYEQYF,TGTGCCAGCAGTTTACGGTCCCCCACGGCCTACGAGCAGTACTTC
.,.,TRBJ2-2,TRBV6-5,CASSYSLGGNTGELFF,TGTGCCAGCAGTTACTCGTTAGGGGGAAACACCGGGGAGCTGTTTTTT
.,few,TRBJ2-7,TRBV20-1,CSAKTTATYEQYF,TGCAGTGCTAAGACGACGGCCACCTACGAGCAGTACTTC
.,.,TRBJ2-7,TRBV7-9,CAGSYRLTWTVIYEQYF,TGTGCCGGCAGCTATCGCCTTACCTGGACGGTTATCTACGAGCAGTACTTC
.,.,TRBJ1-2,TRBV20-1,CSARDNAVEGYGYTF,TGCAGTGCTAGAGATAATGCAGTGGAGGGCTATGGCTACACCTTC
.,.,TRBJ1-6,TRBV20-1,CSAREPQKYAGSSYNSPLHF,TGCAGTGCTAGAGAGCCCCAGAAGTACGCGGGGAGCTCCTATAATTCACCCCTCCACTTT